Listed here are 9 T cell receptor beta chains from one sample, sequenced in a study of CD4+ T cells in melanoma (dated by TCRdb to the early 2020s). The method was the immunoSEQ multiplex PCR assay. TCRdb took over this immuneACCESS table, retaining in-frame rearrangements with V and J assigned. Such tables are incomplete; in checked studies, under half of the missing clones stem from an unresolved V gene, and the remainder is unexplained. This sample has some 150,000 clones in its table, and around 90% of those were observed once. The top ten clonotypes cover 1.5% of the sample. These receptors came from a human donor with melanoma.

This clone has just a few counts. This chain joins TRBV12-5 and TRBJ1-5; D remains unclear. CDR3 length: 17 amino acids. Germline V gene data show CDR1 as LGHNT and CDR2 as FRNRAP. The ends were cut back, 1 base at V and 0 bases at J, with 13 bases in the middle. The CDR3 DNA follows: TGTGCTAGTGGTTTGGATCCCTGGAGATATAGCAATCAGCCCCAGCATTTT. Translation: CASGLDPWRYSNQPQHF. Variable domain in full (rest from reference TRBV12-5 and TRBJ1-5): DARVTQTPRHKVTEMGQEVTMRCQPILGHNTVFWYRQTMMQGLELLAYFRNRAPLDDSGMPKDRFSAEMPDATLATLKIQPSEPRDSAVYFCASGLDPWRYSNQPQHFGDGTRLSIL.

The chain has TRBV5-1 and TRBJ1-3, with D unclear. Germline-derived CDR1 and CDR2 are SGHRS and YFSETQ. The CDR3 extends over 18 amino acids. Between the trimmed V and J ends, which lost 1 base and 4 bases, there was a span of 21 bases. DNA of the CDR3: TGCGCCAGCAGCTTGACCCTTGTGGCAGGCTCGACGGGAAACACCATATATTTT. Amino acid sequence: CASSLTLVAGSTGNTIYF. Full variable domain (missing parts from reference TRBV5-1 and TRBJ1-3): KAGVTQTPRYLIKTRGQQVTLSCSPISGHRSVSWYQQTPGQGLQFLFEYFSETQRNKGNFPGRFSGRQFSNSRSEMNVSTLELGDSALYLCASSLTLVAGSTGNTIYFGEGSWLTVV.

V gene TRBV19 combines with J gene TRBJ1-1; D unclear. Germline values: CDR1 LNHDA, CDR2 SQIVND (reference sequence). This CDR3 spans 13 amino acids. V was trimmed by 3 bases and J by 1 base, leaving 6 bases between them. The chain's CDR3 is CASSIWGNTEAFF. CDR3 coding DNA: TGTGCCAGTAGTATCTGGGGGAACACTGAAGCTTTCTTT.

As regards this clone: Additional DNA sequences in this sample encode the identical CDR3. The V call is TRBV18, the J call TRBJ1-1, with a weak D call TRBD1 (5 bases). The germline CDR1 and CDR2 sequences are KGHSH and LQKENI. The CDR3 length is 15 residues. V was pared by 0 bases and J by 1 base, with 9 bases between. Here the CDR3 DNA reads TGTGCCAGCTCACCACCGCAGGGTGGGAACACTGAAGCTTTCTTT. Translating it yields CASSPPQGGNTEAFF.

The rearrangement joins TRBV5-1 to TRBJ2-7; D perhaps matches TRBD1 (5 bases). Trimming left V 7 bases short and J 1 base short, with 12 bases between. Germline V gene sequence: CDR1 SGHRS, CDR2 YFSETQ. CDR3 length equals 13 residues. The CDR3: CASGADHSYEQYF. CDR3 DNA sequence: TGCGCCAGCGGGGCAGACCATTCCTACGAGCAGTACTTC.

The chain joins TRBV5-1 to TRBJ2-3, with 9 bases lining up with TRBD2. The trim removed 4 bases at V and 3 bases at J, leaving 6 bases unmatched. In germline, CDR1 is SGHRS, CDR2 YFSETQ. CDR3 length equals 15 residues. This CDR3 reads CASSTSGRRTDTQYF. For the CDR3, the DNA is TGCGCCAGCAGCACAAGCGGGAGGCGGACAGATACGCAGTATTTT.

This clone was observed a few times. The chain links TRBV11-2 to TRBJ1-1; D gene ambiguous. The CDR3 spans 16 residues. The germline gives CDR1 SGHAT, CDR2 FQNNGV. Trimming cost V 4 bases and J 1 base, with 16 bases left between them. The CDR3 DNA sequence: TGTGCCAGCAGCTCACGGCACGCTGCAGAGAACACTGAAGCTTTCTTT. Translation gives CASSSRHAAENTEAFF.

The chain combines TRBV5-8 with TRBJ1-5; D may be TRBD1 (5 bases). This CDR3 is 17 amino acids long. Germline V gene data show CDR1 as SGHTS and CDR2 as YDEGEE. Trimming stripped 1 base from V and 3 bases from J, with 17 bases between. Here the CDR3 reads CASSLLTVSIFNQPQHF. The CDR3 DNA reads TGTGCCAGCAGCTTGCTGACAGTATCAATCTTCAATCAGCCCCAGCATTTT.

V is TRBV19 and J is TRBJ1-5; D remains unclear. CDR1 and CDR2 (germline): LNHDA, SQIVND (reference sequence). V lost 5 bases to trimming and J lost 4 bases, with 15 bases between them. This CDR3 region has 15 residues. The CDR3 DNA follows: TGTGCCAGTAGTTTTAGAAGTTGGGAGAATCAGCCCCAGCATTTT. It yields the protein CASSFRSWENQPQHF.